The 15 T cell receptor beta chains in this list originate from one sample, sequenced in a study of T cells in Graves' hyperthyroidism and ophthalmopathy. RNA transcripts yielded amplified TCR beta CDR3 regions. TCR CDR3 regions were first amplified by RT-PCR with HTBI primers. MiXCR was run by TCRdb on the multiplex PCR reads, yielding one entry per CDR3 protein. This sample has approximately 380,000 distinct CDR3 sequences; roughly an eighth occur once, and the top ten carry approximately 27%. Sequenced: blood. The source is a middle-aged man with Graves' ophthalmopathy.

At least ten counts were recorded for this clonotype. The V and J genes are TRBV24-1 and TRBJ2-7; 7 nucleotides agree with TRBD2. V lost 7 bases to trimming and J lost 4 bases; unmatched junction nucleotides: 3. Germline CDR1 reads KGHDR; CDR2 reads SFDVKD. The CDR3 extends over 12 amino acids. This CDR3 is CATSPSGYEQYF. In DNA, the CDR3 is TGTGCCACCAGCCCTAGCGGATACGAGCAGTACTTC.

In this sample, this clonotype turned up many times. V is TRBV18 and J is TRBJ2-3, with 12 bases lining up with TRBD2. This CDR3 comprises 15 residues. Germline V gives CDR1 KGHSH, CDR2 LQKENI. The ends lost 3 bases at V and 3 bases at J; junction bases unmatched: 1. The CDR3 DNA reads TGTGCCAGCTCACCCGGACTAGCGGGAACAGATACGCAGTATTTT. It translates to CASSPGLAGTDTQYF.

This clonotype occurred a few times. This chain uses TRBV4-1 with TRBJ1-5; D gene ambiguous. V was pared by 2 bases and J by 7 bases, with 21 bases between. CDR3 length: 17 amino acids. Germline lookup yields CDR1 MGHRA and CDR2 YSYEKL. For the CDR3, the DNA is TGCGCCAGCAGCCAACCCGGACCTCAACGAAGCTTCCAGCCCCAGCATTTT. Residues: CASSQPGPQRSFQPQHF.

This clonotype has more than one count but fewer than ten. The rearrangement joins TRBV14 to TRBJ2-1; D might be TRBD2 (6 bases). The CDR3 covers 14 residues. The germline CDR1 and CDR2 sequences are SGHDN and FVKESK. V dropped 5 bases and J dropped 10 bases, with 18 bases sitting between them. The CDR3, as DNA: TGTGCCAGCAGCAAAGCCCTCGGAGCGGGCGAGCAGTTCTTC. Translated: CASSKALGAGEQFF.

This clonotype was seen at least ten times. The chain couples TRBV27 to TRBJ1-2; D is ambiguous. Looked up from germline, CDR1 is MNHEY and CDR2 is SMNVEV (reference sequence). The CDR3 is made up of 13 amino acids. Trimming took 3 bases from V and 3 from J, leaving 8 bases between them. CDR3 sequence (DNA): TGTGCCAGCAGTTTTTCGGTCGACTATGGCTACACCTTC. This sequence encodes CASSFSVDYGYTF.

This clonotype was detected only a few times. The CDR3 bases are TGTGCCAGCAGCCAGGGACAGGGGTGGGGAGAGACCCAGTACTTC. Protein product: CASSQGQGWGETQYF. This chain links TRBV27 with TRBJ2-5, with 10 bases identical to TRBD1. V gave up 6 bases and J gave up 4 bases; unmatched junction bases: 8. The V gene's germline CDR1 is MNHEY and CDR2 SMNVEV (reference sequence). The CDR3 runs 15 residues.

The table lists this clonotype with many counts. V and J are TRBV20-1 and TRBJ2-1, with TRBD2 as a possible D gene (5 bases). Per germline, CDR1 DFQATT and CDR2 SNEGSKA (reference sequence). Trimming removed 4 bases at V and 0 bases at J, with 10 bases between. The CDR3 totals 14 residues. The CDR3 DNA reads TGCAGTGCTAACACTAGAAGCTCCTACAATGAGCAGTTCTTC. Protein: CSANTRSSYNEQFF.

The chain has TRBV2 and TRBJ2-7, with 11 bases lining up with TRBD2. The V segment lost 6 bases and the J segment 3 bases; nucleotides outside the gene matches: 10. From germline, CDR1 is SNHLY and CDR2 FYNNEI. CDR3 length: 16 residues. This CDR3 reads CASRPTSGGVRYEQYF. DNA of the CDR3: TGTGCCAGCAGACCCACTAGCGGGGGCGTTCGCTACGAGCAGTACTTC.

Many counts were recorded for this clonotype. The V call is TRBV5-6, the J call TRBJ2-1; the match to TRBD1 covers 11 bases. With 4 bases clipped from V and 10 bases from J, the junction kept 13 bases outside the gene matches. The germline gives CDR1 SGHDT, CDR2 YYEEEE. The CDR3 is made up of 16 amino acids. CDR3 nucleotide sequence: TGTGCCAGCAGCGCTCTAAGGGACAGGGGGGGTCTAGAGCAGTTCTTC. Translating gives CASSALRDRGGLEQFF.

This clonotype was seen a few times. Since a much larger clone is just one base distant, this may be a read error. This chain connects TRBV20-1 to TRBJ2-5, with a possible D match to TRBD2 (5 bases). Per germline, CDR1 DFQATT and CDR2 SNEGSKA (reference sequence). Trimming cost V 8 bases and J 5 bases, with 9 bases left between them. There are 10 residues in the CDR3. The DNA of the CDR3 is TGCAGTTCTAAGCGGGAGACCCAGTACTTC. Translated: CSSKRETQYF.

The chain links TRBV6-1 to TRBJ1-1; no clear D gene. Germline V lookup: CDR1 MNHNS, CDR2 SASEGT. This CDR3 is 11 amino acids long. V was trimmed by 9 bases and J by 1 base, leaving 6 bases between them. The DNA of the CDR3 is TGTGCCAGTAAGAGGAACACTGAAGCTTTCTTT. It encodes CASKRNTEAFF.

The chain recombines TRBV19 with TRBJ2-6; unclear D gene. V dropped 6 bases and J dropped 2 bases, with 8 bases sitting between them. Germline assignment: CDR1 LNHDA and CDR2 SQIVND (reference sequence). The CDR3 totals 14 residues. The CDR3 DNA sequence: TGTGCCAGTAGCACAAGGGCTGGGGCCAACGTCCTGACTTTC. Its protein product is CASSTRAGANVLTF. The whole variable domain, remainder taken from reference TRBV19 and TRBJ2-6, is DGGITQSPKYLFRKEGQNVTLSCEQNLNHDAMYWYRQDPGQGLRLIYYSQIVNDFQKGDIAEGYSVSREKKESFPLTVTSAQKNPTAFYLCASSTRAGANVLTFGAGSRLTVL.

The V call is TRBV19, the J call TRBJ2-3; perhaps TRBD2 as D (6 bases). Trimming took off 5 bases at V and 1 base at J, with 10 bases between the two ends. Per germline, CDR1 LNHDA and CDR2 SQIVND (reference sequence). This CDR3 region has 14 residues. CDR3 DNA sequence: TGTGCCAGTAGTCATAGCGGCTGCACAGATACGCAGTATTTT. Encoded protein: CASSHSGCTDTQYF.

This clonotype was seen at least ten times. The rearrangement uses TRBV20-1 and TRBJ2-1; TRBD2 agrees at 9 bases. In germline, CDR1 is DFQATT, CDR2 SNEGSKA (reference sequence). The CDR3 contains 15 residues. The trim removed 3 bases at V and 4 bases at J, leaving 7 bases unmatched. The CDR3 DNA reads as TGCAGTGCTAGCACGCGGGAGGGTCTGTACAATGAGCAGTTCTTC. This translates into CSASTREGLYNEQFF.

This clonotype was detected only a few times. The J gene is TRBJ2-3, the V gene TRBV9; no clear D. Trimming removed 3 bases from V and 3 bases from J, with 14 bases in between. The CDR3 totals 15 residues. The germline CDR1 and CDR2 sequences are SGDLS and YYNGEE. The DNA for the CDR3 is TGTGCCAGCAGCGAGGCGATAGGCCAAACAGATACGCAGTATTTT. It yields the protein CASSEAIGQTDTQYF. The variable domain in full, completed from reference TRBV9 and TRBJ2-3, reads DSGVTQTPKHLITATGQRVTLRCSPRSGDLSVYWYQQSLDQGLQFLIQYYNGEERAKGNILERFSAQQFPDLHSELNLSSLELGDSALYFCASSEAIGQTDTQYFGPGTRLTVL.